Here is one TCR beta chain with its context. Its matching antigen is unknown. This sample is part of a study of shared clonotypes between healthy human individuals. Germline values: CDR1 MNHEY, CDR2 SVGAGI. This CDR3 spans 13 amino acids. The ends were cut back, 7 bases at V and 0 bases at J, with 9 bases in the middle. Naive CD8 cells comprised CD45RO-negative, CCR7-positively selected cells, excluding terminally differentiated effector memory CD45RA+ cells. Regarding the study as a whole: Clonotype sharing levels among donors were expected to vary with sequencing depth.

The study ran the assay at deep level. Method: immunoSEQ multiplex PCR; TCRdb's copy keeps in-frame clones and lacks some. The table lists hundreds of thousands of clones, roughly 96% of them singletons. This receptor was identified in a woman aged 30 to 39 in good health. The sample comprised naive CD8+ T cells sorted from blood. V gene TRBV6-5 combines with J gene TRBJ1-1; D uncertain. The chain's CDR3 is CASTPGMNTEAFF. The DNA for the CDR3 is TGTGCCAGCACTCCGGGAATGAACACTGAAGCTTTCTTT.